This T cell receptor beta chain was found in a study of graft-versus-host responses after intestinal transplantation. This CDR3 comprises 14 residues. V was trimmed by 0 bases and J by 1 base, leaving 6 bases between them. CDR1 and CDR2 from the germline V gene are SGHDN and FVKESK. Regarding this clone: Its cognate antigen is unknown.

Method: immunoSEQ multiplex PCR; TCRdb's copy keeps in-frame clones and lacks some. The table records 130,000 or so clones, about nine tenths of them present only once. The specimen comprised unstimulated CD4+ T cells sorted from spleen or lymph node cells, sampled before intestinal transplant. The V and J genes are TRBV14 and TRBJ1-1; D not certain. The origin of this receptor is a human donor who received an intestinal transplant. CDR3 amino acids: CASSQELGNTEAFF. Written as DNA, the CDR3 is TGTGCCAGCAGCCAAGAGTTGGGGAACACTGAAGCTTTCTTT.